Below, 26 T cell receptor beta chains from the same sample are listed, as sequenced in a study of shared clonotypes between healthy human individuals. Method: immunoSEQ multiplex PCR; TCRdb's copy keeps in-frame clones and lacks some. Of some 2.3 million clones listed, roughly 93% were seen once; the top ten hold about 0.39%. The sample taken for sequencing was naive CD4+ T cells from PBMCs. Subset defined: CD45RA+ positively selected. These receptors were obtained from a man between 18 and 35 years old in good health. Some clones in this sample may be carry-over from other donors' samples.

This chain joins TRBV7-6 and TRBJ1-1; the match to TRBD1 covers 10 bases. CDR3 length: 16 amino acids. Unmatched junction bases numbered 11, after V lost 5 bases and J lost 5 bases. Per the germline V gene, CDR1 is SGHVS and CDR2 is FNYEAQ. The CDR3 loop reads CASSAGTGAMRTEAFF. CDR3 nucleotides: TGTGCCAGCAGCGCCGGGACAGGGGCCATGAGGACTGAAGCTTTCTTT.

CDR3 nucleotide sequence: TGTGCCAGCAGTCCGGGACTAGCATCTGAGCAGTTCTTC. Amino acids: CASSPGLASEQFF. The chain recombines TRBV6-5 with TRBJ2-1; TRBD2 agrees at 9 bases. There are 13 residues in the CDR3. With 5 bases clipped from V and 9 bases from J, the junction kept 5 bases outside the gene matches. CDR1 MNHEY and CDR2 SVGAGI come from the germline V gene.

V gene TRBV29-1 combines with J gene TRBJ1-1; a possible D gene is TRBD1 (5 bases). Trimming took 4 bases from V and 5 from J, leaving 11 bases between them. CDR3 size: 12 residues. Germline CDR1 SQVTM, CDR2 ANQGSEA. This chain's CDR3 is CSVALRGTEAFF. The CDR3 DNA reads TGCAGCGTTGCCTTAAGGGGAACTGAAGCTTTCTTT. The full variable domain, its missing parts supplied by reference TRBV29-1 and TRBJ1-1, is SAVISQKPSRDICQRGTSLTIQCQVDSQVTMMFWYRQQPGQSLTLIATANQGSEATYESGFVIDKFPISRPNLTFSTLTVSNMSPEDSSIYLCSVALRGTEAFFGQGTRLTVV.

In regard to this clone: This sample also contains other DNA sequences that code for the same CDR3. The genes are TRBV18 and TRBJ2-3; D is ambiguous. This CDR3 contains 13 residues. Germline V gene data show CDR1 as KGHSH and CDR2 as LQKENI. Trimming left V 3 bases short and J 1 base short, with 5 bases between. The CDR3 DNA is TGTGCCAGCTCACCCCGAGGCACAGATACGCAGTATTTT. Translated: CASSPRGTDTQYF.

The gene calls are TRBV5-1 and TRBJ1-1; D unresolved. Germline CDR1 SGHRS, CDR2 YFSETQ. V lost 0 bases and J lost 2, with 8 bases in between. The CDR3 length is 14 residues. The CDR3 coding sequence is TGCGCCAGCAGCTTGGCCTTCAGAAACACTGAAGCTTTCTTT. Its translation is CASSLAFRNTEAFF.

The gene calls are TRBV21-1 and TRBJ1-1. TRBV21-1 has pseudogene status. This CDR3 is built from 15 residues. The DNA for the CDR3 is TGTGCCAGCAGCAACTTGGTAGCAATGAACACTGAAGCTTTCTTT. It specifies CASSNLVAMNTEAFF.

The rearrangement joins TRBV27 to TRBJ1-1; no firm D call. CDR1 and CDR2 (germline): MNHEY, SMNVEV (reference sequence). CDR3 size: 17 residues. V was pared by 6 bases and J by 1 base, with 21 bases between. The CDR3 DNA follows: TGTGCCAGCAGCTCCAAGCCCTACCCCCCCTCGAACACTGAAGCTTTCTTT. Translated: CASSSKPYPPSNTEAFF.

This clone appeared once. This chain links TRBV7-9 with TRBJ1-6; D not resolved. CDR1 is SEHNR, CDR2 FQNEAQ, per germline (reference sequence). The CDR3 runs 14 residues. Trimming removed 4 bases at V and 8 bases at J, with 12 bases between. Here the CDR3 reads CASSSRGPDSPLHF. CDR3 bases: TGTGCCAGCAGCTCCCGAGGGCCGGATTCACCCCTCCACTTT.

This chain connects TRBV5-6 to TRBJ2-1, with 9 bases lining up with TRBD2. Germline CDR1 and CDR2: SGHDT and YYEEEE. This CDR3 comprises 16 residues. Trimming at V came to 4 bases and at J to 5 bases, leaving 10 bases not matched to a gene. The CDR3 loop reads CASSPPASGANNEQFF. The DNA for the CDR3 is TGTGCCAGCAGCCCCCCGGCTAGCGGGGCCAACAATGAGCAGTTCTTC.

The chain uses TRBV9 and TRBJ2-1; 9 positions match TRBD2. The V gene end was trimmed by 0 bases and the J gene end by 8 bases; junction bases not matched to a gene: 6. CDR3 length: 15 amino acids. Germline V CDR1 and CDR2: SGDLS, YYNGEE. CDR3 amino acids: CASSVDVAGEDEQFF. In nucleotides, the CDR3 is TGTGCCAGCAGCGTAGACGTAGCGGGAGAAGATGAGCAGTTCTTC.

The gene calls are TRBV27 and TRBJ2-2, with D possibly matching TRBD1 (6 bases). Germline CDR1 reads MNHEY; CDR2 reads SMNVEV (reference sequence). This CDR3 region has 16 residues. Trimming left V 4 bases short and J 5 bases short, with 17 bases between. The CDR3 nucleotides read TGTGCCAGCAGTTCCCAGGGGACCCGAGGAACCGGGGAGCTGTTTTTT. It encodes CASSSQGTRGTGELFF.

The chain employs TRBV7-2 and TRBJ2-7, with D perhaps matching TRBD1 (7 bases). The CDR3 runs 15 residues. The germline CDR1 and CDR2 sequences are SGHTA and FQGNSA. V lost 2 bases to trimming and J lost 4 bases, with 15 bases between them. CDR3 DNA: TGTGCCAGCAGCTTAACCCGACAGGGAGGATACGAGCAGTACTTC. Its protein product is CASSLTRQGGYEQYF.

The CDR3, as DNA: TGTGCCAGCAGCCTTAGTCCGTTCGCTAACACCGGGGAGCTGTTTTTT. Translation gives CASSLSPFANTGELFF. V usage is TRBV11-2 and J usage is TRBJ2-2; D uncertain. The germline gives CDR1 SGHAT, CDR2 FQNNGV. V was clipped by 5 bases and J by 2 bases, with 15 bases between them. The CDR3 totals 16 residues.

This chain joins TRBV11-3 and TRBJ2-5; D is possibly TRBD2 (5 bases). Trimming took 8 bases from V and 0 from J, leaving 7 bases between them. Germline assignment: CDR1 SGHNT and CDR2 YENEEA. CDR3 length equals 12 residues. The CDR3 nucleotides are TGTGCCAGCTCGAGGGACCAAGAGACCCAGTACTTC. Translated, it gives CASSRDQETQYF.

The CDR3 reads CASSQRVLSTDTQYF. The CDR3 DNA follows: TGTGCCAGCTCACAGCGGGTCCTTAGCACAGATACGCAGTATTTT. This chain joins TRBV7-2 and TRBJ2-3; weak D call: TRBD2 (6 bases). Deletions cut 8 bases from V and 0 bases from J, with 15 bases between. Germline V gene data show CDR1 as SGHTA and CDR2 as FQGNSA. This CDR3 comprises 15 residues.

This clone was counted once. The chain employs TRBV6-5 and TRBJ1-1, with unresolved D. The germline CDR1 and CDR2 sequences are MNHEY and SVGAGI. The CDR3 is 14 residues long. V gave up 6 bases and J gave up 4 bases, with 15 bases separating them. CDR3 nucleotides: TGTGCCAGCAGGACGGAACAGTGGGCCACTGAAGCTTTCTTT. Protein product: CASRTEQWATEAFF.

Remarks on this clone: A junction boundary mismatches the germline segment, possibly from a read error. This sequence joins TRBV5-1 and TRBJ2-7; 12 nucleotides line up with TRBD2. Germline V gives CDR1 SGHRS, CDR2 YFSETQ. This CDR3 has 17 residues. Written as DNA, the CDR3 is TGCGCCAGCACCTTGGCTAGCGGGAGGGGACTCGCCTACGAGCAGTACTTC. Protein sequence: CASTLASGRGLAYEQYF.

The chain has TRBV28 and TRBJ1-2, with 9 bases matching TRBD1. V was clipped by 7 bases and J by 5 bases; unmatched bases: 20. This CDR3 comprises 18 residues. Germline V gene data show CDR1 as MDHEN and CDR2 as SYDVKM. This chain's CDR3 is CASTRPTGGRGTSYGYTF. DNA of the CDR3: TGTGCCAGCACAAGGCCTACAGGGGGCCGCGGGACTTCGTATGGCTACACCTTC.

The chain combines TRBV28 with TRBJ2-7, with TRBD1 identical over 7 bases. This CDR3 has 14 amino acids. In germline, CDR1 is MDHEN, CDR2 SYDVKM. The ends lost 5 bases at V and 3 bases at J; junction bases unmatched: 7. CDR3 nucleotide sequence: TGTGCCAGCAGTCCCGGGACAGTACACTACGAGCAGTACTTC. This codes for CASSPGTVHYEQYF.

The chain carries TRBV5-1 and TRBJ2-1, with 12 bases identical to TRBD2. The J segment lost 3 bases and the V segment lost 0 bases, leaving 10 bases of the junction unmatched. The CDR3 consists of 19 residues. Looked up from germline, CDR1 is SGHRS and CDR2 is YFSETQ. CDR3 residues: CASSLAPGLAGGIYNEQFF. The CDR3 DNA is TGCGCCAGCAGCTTGGCCCCCGGGCTAGCGGGAGGGATCTACAATGAGCAGTTCTTC.

The chain has TRBV5-6 and TRBJ2-7; 12 bases agree with TRBD1. After removal of 0 bases from V and 6 bases from J, the junction contained 4 bases not matched to a gene. The CDR3 sequence is 15 residues long. Germline CDR1 SGHDT, CDR2 YYEEEE. The DNA for the CDR3 is TGTGCCAGCAGCTTGGCGGGACAGGGGGCCCGCGAGCAGTACTTC. The encoded protein is CASSLAGQGAREQYF.

V gene TRBV18 combines with J gene TRBJ1-1; tentative D call: TRBD1 (5 bases). CDR3 length: 14 residues. CDR1 is KGHSH, CDR2 LQKENI, per germline. V lost 3 bases, J lost 4 bases, and 12 bases lay in between. CDR3 residues: CASSPLEGSTEAFF. In DNA form, the CDR3 reads TGTGCCAGCTCACCTTTGGAGGGGAGCACTGAAGCTTTCTTT.

The V and J genes are TRBV6-5 and TRBJ1-2; maybe TRBD1 (5 bases). This CDR3 contains 14 residues. Germline assignment: CDR1 MNHEY and CDR2 SVGAGI. Trimming shortened V by 4 bases and J by 3 bases, and 12 bases separated the two germline ends. The chain's CDR3 is CASSLGPGHYGYTF. The CDR3 nucleotides are TGTGCCAGCAGTTTGGGGCCAGGGCACTATGGCTACACCTTC.

CDR3 DNA: TGTGCCAGCAGCTTAGCGGGAAGTGGGCGTAGGACCTACAATGAGCAGTTCTTC. Translation gives CASSLAGSGRRTYNEQFF. The chain carries TRBV7-3 and TRBJ2-1; D possibly corresponds to TRBD2 (6 bases). Germline V gives CDR1 SGHTA, CDR2 FQGTGA. The CDR3 is 18 amino acids. V lost 2 bases to trimming and J lost 2 bases, with 19 bases between them.

This chain links TRBV4-3 with TRBJ2-6, with 9 bases matching TRBD1. Germline CDR1 is LGHNA and CDR2 is YSLEER. V lost 3 bases and J lost 3; bases outside the gene matches: 6. This CDR3 is 17 amino acids long. CDR3 sequence (DNA): TGCGCCAGCAGCCAGGGGACAGGGCCGAGTGGGGCCAACGTCCTGACTTTC. Protein: CASSQGTGPSGANVLTF.

Here the CDR3 reads CASSLPGQSEAFF. The CDR3 DNA reads TGTGCCAGCAGCCTGCCGGGACAGAGTGAAGCTTTCTTT. V usage is TRBV5-6 and J usage is TRBJ1-1; 7 bases are a match to TRBD1. The CDR3 has 13 amino acids. Germline loops: CDR1 SGHDT, CDR2 YYEEEE. V gave up 4 bases and J gave up 7 bases; unmatched junction bases: 7.